These 11 T cell receptor beta chains came from one sample sequenced in a study of cytomegalovirus exposure and HLA in healthy donors. PCR used 60 Vbeta primers and 13 Jbeta primers. Method: immunoSEQ multiplex PCR; TCRdb's copy keeps in-frame clones and lacks some. Of some 180,000 clones in the sample, around 80% were seen once. The specimen sequenced was PBMCs. Receptors were obtained from a woman aged 25 to 39 in good health and CMV-seronegative.

The J gene is TRBJ2-1, the V gene TRBV19, with D tentatively TRBD2 (6 bases). V lost 5 bases, J lost 5 bases, and 16 bases lay in between. Looked up from germline, CDR1 is LNHDA and CDR2 is SQIVND (reference sequence). The length of the CDR3 is 15 residues. The CDR3 sequence: CASSGGLARNNEQFF. The CDR3 DNA follows: TGTGCCAGTAGTGGGGGGTTAGCCCGTAACAATGAGCAGTTCTTC.

The genes are TRBV9 and TRBJ2-1, with 7 bases lining up with TRBD1. The CDR3 contains 15 residues. Losses at the gene ends were 3 bases for V and 6 bases for J; bases not matched to a gene: 9. The V gene's germline CDR1 is SGDLS and CDR2 YYNGEE. The CDR3 coding sequence is TGTGCCAGCAGCGCTCCGGGACAGCCTATCAATGAGCAGTTCTTC. It yields the protein CASSAPGQPINEQFF.

The rearrangement uses TRBV2 and TRBJ1-6, with D possibly TRBD1 on 6 matching bases. Looked up from germline, CDR1 is SNHLY and CDR2 is FYNNEI. The CDR3 runs 14 residues. Trimming cost V 9 bases and J 4 bases, with 13 bases left between them. CDR3 DNA: TGTGCCAGTTACGAGGACAGATATAATTCACCCCTCCACTTT. Its protein product is CASYEDRYNSPLHF.

This chain joins TRBV6-1 and TRBJ1-6; 11 bases fit TRBD1. Germline V CDR1 and CDR2: MNHNS, SASEGT. The CDR3 runs 17 residues. V was clipped by 2 bases and J by 8 bases; unmatched bases: 8. The CDR3 DNA reads TGTGCCAGCAGTGAAAGTCCCGGGACAGGGGGATATTCACCCCTCCACTTT. Translation gives CASSESPGTGGYSPLHF.

The rearrangement joins TRBV19 to TRBJ1-6, with 9 positions matching TRBD1. Trimming removed 4 bases from V and 8 bases from J; junction bases left unmatched: 9. CDR1 is LNHDA, CDR2 SQIVND, per germline (reference sequence). This CDR3 spans 16 amino acids. CDR3 in amino acids: CASSKGTGTTYSPLHF. CDR3 nucleotides: TGTGCCAGTAGTAAGGGGACAGGGACGACTTATTCACCCCTCCACTTT.

The V gene is TRBV5-1, the J gene TRBJ2-1; 10 positions agree with TRBD2. With V trimmed by 4 bases and J by 6 bases, 16 bases remained unmatched. The germline V gene has CDR1 SGHRS and CDR2 YFSETQ. The CDR3 has 18 residues. The CDR3 region is CASSPLGGLAGDSNEQFF. In nucleotides, the CDR3 is TGCGCCAGCAGCCCCCTTGGGGGTCTAGCGGGGGACAGCAATGAGCAGTTCTTC.

Of note for this clone: This sample also contains other DNA sequences that code for the same CDR3. This chain joins TRBV5-1 and TRBJ1-5; a weak D match, TRBD1 (5 bases). The CDR3 runs 16 residues. Germline V CDR1 and CDR2: SGHRS, YFSETQ. The V and J ends lost 4 bases and 2 bases respectively, with 16 bases between them. The CDR3 loop is CASSPGTGGGNQPQHF. The CDR3 bases are TGCGCCAGCAGCCCGGGAACCGGGGGTGGCAATCAGCCCCAGCATTTT.

This chain connects TRBV11-2 to TRBJ1-5; 7 bases map to TRBD1. V lost 5 bases and J lost 4; bases outside the gene matches: 14. CDR3 length: 17 residues. Germline values: CDR1 SGHAT, CDR2 FQNNGV. The CDR3 reads CASSRIPGQTKNQPQHF. DNA for the CDR3: TGTGCCAGCAGCCGAATTCCGGGACAGACAAAGAATCAGCCCCAGCATTTT.

CDR3 bases: TGCGCCAGCAGCCAGAAACAGGGTCCAAATGAAAAACTGTTTTTT. Translating it yields CASSQKQGPNEKLFF. This sequence joins TRBV4-1 and TRBJ1-4; D possibly corresponds to TRBD1 (6 bases). The ends were cut back, 3 bases at V and 5 bases at J, with 13 bases in the middle. The CDR3 has 15 residues. Germline V gene sequence: CDR1 MGHRA, CDR2 YSYEKL.

The V call is TRBV19, the J call TRBJ1-5; perhaps TRBD1 as D (6 bases). Trimming took 3 bases from V and 9 from J, leaving 18 bases between them. This CDR3 region has 15 residues. Germline V CDR1 and CDR2: LNHDA, SQIVND (reference sequence). CDR3 nucleotides: TGTGCCAGTAGTATCGGGTTGACAGACAGGAGGCCCCAGCATTTT. Translated, it gives CASSIGLTDRRPQHF. The whole variable domain, remainder taken from reference TRBV19 and TRBJ1-5, is DGGITQSPKYLFRKEGQNVTLSCEQNLNHDAMYWYRQDPGQGLRLIYYSQIVNDFQKGDIAEGYSVSREKKESFPLTVTSAQKNPTAFYLCASSIGLTDRRPQHFGDGTRLSIL.

In DNA form, the CDR3 reads TGCGCCAGCAGCTTGGGGACAGGGGCCGAGCAGTACTTC. This codes for CASSLGTGAEQYF. The J gene is TRBJ2-7, the V gene TRBV5-1; 9 bases line up with TRBD1. The CDR3 has 13 amino acids. Per the germline V gene, CDR1 is SGHRS and CDR2 is YFSETQ. The junction had 1 base not matched to a gene; V was cut back by 0 bases and J by 6 bases.